This is a list of T cell receptor beta chains from one sample in a study of CD8 T cells in ankylosing spondylitis. TCRdb analysed the 5' RACE reads with MiXCR anew, one entry per CDR3 protein. This table holds fewer than 250,000 distinct CDR3 sequences, 10% found once. What was sequenced was blood, either unsorted or a sorted T cell fraction (not recorded which). The source is a male donor with ankylosing spondylitis or in good health (not recorded which). Both conserved end residues are part of each CDR3. The D gene is left open where the match is weak. Some rows mark clone size as missing; the rest say once, few, many or name a class of expanded clone.

TRBV7-8	TRBJ2-2	TRBD1	few	CASSFARLPGQGTGELFF	TGTGCCAGCAGCTTCGCCCGCCTTCCGGGACAGGGAACCGGGGAGCTGTTTTTT
TRBV10-1	TRBJ2-7	-	-	CASSDPGDEQYF	TGCGCCAGCAGTGATCCGGGGGACGAGCAGTACTTC
TRBV2	TRBJ1-4	-	-	CASSRMREKLFF	TGTGCCAGCAGTCGTATGAGGGAAAAACTGTTTTTT
TRBV5-5	TRBJ2-5	-	many	CASSYQRRETQYF	TGTGCCAGCAGCTACCAACGACGGGAGACCCAGTACTTC
TRBV14	TRBJ2-2	TRBD2	many	CASSQAGGPGELFF	TGTGCCAGCAGCCAAGCGGGGGGTCCCGGGGAGCTGTTTTTT
TRBV2	TRBJ1-1	-	-	CASSGAPNTEAFF	TGTGCCAGCAGTGGAGCACCGAACACTGAAGCTTTCTTT
TRBV5-6	TRBJ2-3	-	many	CASSSLLTDTQYF	TGTGCCAGCAGCTCCCTACTTACAGATACGCAGTATTTT
TRBV20-1	TRBJ1-4	-	many	CSAVRREKLFF	TGCAGTGCTGTCCGGCGTGAAAAACTGTTTTTT
TRBV7-2	TRBJ1-2	TRBD1	many	CASSPWSRGLDGYTF	TGTGCCAGCAGCCCCTGGTCGAGGGGGCTTGATGGCTACACCTTC
TRBV20-1	TRBJ2-3	-	many	CSARDLRSPRADTQYF	TGCAGTGCTAGAGATCTTCGCTCCCCCCGGGCAGATACGCAGTATTTT
TRBV14	TRBJ2-4	-	few	CASSQDGGPSDIQYF	TGTGCCAGCAGCCAAGATGGTGGACCAAGTGACATTCAGTACTTC
TRBV5-1	TRBJ2-2	-	many	CASSLRGTSNTGELFF	TGCGCCAGCAGCCTTAGGGGGACATCGAACACCGGGGAGCTGTTTTTT
TRBV12-3/TRBV12-4	TRBJ1-6	-	many	CASREGQGLSNSPLHF	TGTGCCAGCAGGGAGGGGCAGGGGCTCAGTAATTCACCCCTCCACTTT
TRBV7-2	TRBJ1-2	TRBD1	few	CASSLATGEGYGYTF	TGTGCCAGCAGCTTAGCTACAGGGGAAGGCTATGGCTACACCTTC
TRBV5-6	TRBJ2-1	-	many	CASSLASMGGFF	TGTGCCAGCAGCTTGGCCTCGATGGGGGGGTTCTTC
TRBV7-8	TRBJ1-5	-	-	CASSLSRDYQPQHF	TGTGCCAGCAGCCTATCCAGGGATTATCAGCCCCAGCATTTT
TRBV7-2	TRBJ2-1	TRBD2	many	CASNLGLAGGTEQFF	TGTGCCAGCAACTTAGGACTAGCGGGAGGTACTGAGCAGTTCTTC
TRBV5-6	TRBJ2-7	-	few	CASSPGTFYEQYF	TGTGCCAGCAGCCCCGGGACTTTCTACGAGCAGTACTTC
TRBV29-1	TRBJ1-1	TRBD1	many	CSVVADRDTEAFF	TGCAGCGTGGTGGCAGACAGGGACACTGAAGCTTTCTTT
TRBV4-1	TRBJ1-1	-	many	CASSQGMDGSYSTEAFF	TGCGCCAGCAGCCAAGGAATGGACGGGTCCTACTCAACGGAAGCTTTCTTT
TRBV14	TRBJ1-2	TRBD1	many	CASSQTDRAGGYTF	TGTGCCAGCAGCCAAACGGACAGGGCTGGCGGCTACACCTTC
TRBV7-8	TRBJ2-7	-	many	CASSLALWRGDSYEQYF	TGTGCCAGCAGCTTAGCGCTGTGGCGGGGTGACTCCTACGAGCAGTACTTC
TRBV27	TRBJ2-3	-	-	CASSLGKSEADTQYF	TGTGCCAGCAGTTTGGGGAAAAGCGAAGCAGATACGCAGTATTTT
TRBV29-1	TRBJ2-1	-	many	CSVGESEFNEQFF	TGCAGCGTTGGAGAGTCCGAGTTCAATGAGCAGTTCTTC
TRBV12-3/TRBV12-4	TRBJ2-3	TRBD2	many	CASSPGTSDTDTQYF	TGTGCCAGCAGTCCCGGGACTAGCGATACAGATACGCAGTATTTT
TRBV20-1	TRBJ2-2	-	-	CSGGNLATGELFF	TGCAGTGGCGGAAATCTCGCCACCGGGGAGCTGTTTTTT
TRBV12-3/TRBV12-4	TRBJ1-3	-	many	CASSLGGYSGNTIYF	TGTGCCAGCAGTTTAGGAGGCTACTCTGGAAACACCATATATTTT
TRBV7-2	TRBJ2-1	TRBD2	many	CASSSTGLAGGLNEQFF	TGTGCCAGCAGCTCAACGGGGCTAGCGGGAGGATTAAATGAGCAGTTCTTC
TRBV10-2	TRBJ2-1	-	many	CASSELRNEQFF	TGCGCCAGCAGTGAATTGCGGAATGAGCAGTTCTTC
TRBV12-3/TRBV12-4	TRBJ2-2	TRBD1	many	CASSNRDRNTGELFF	TGTGCCAGCAGTAACCGGGACAGGAACACCGGGGAGCTGTTTTTT
TRBV20-1	TRBJ2-1	-	few	CSAREPTDYNEQFF	TGCAGTGCTAGGGAGCCGACGGACTACAATGAGCAGTTCTTC
TRBV6-2/TRBV6-3	TRBJ2-2	-	-	CASAYRIETGELFF	TGTGCCAGCGCCTACAGGATCGAGACCGGGGAGCTGTTTTTT
TRBV27	TRBJ1-2	-	few	CASSLGRDNYGYTF	TGTGCCAGCAGTTTGGGCAGGGATAACTATGGCTACACCTTC
TRBV11-3	TRBJ1-1	-	many	CASSQATEAFF	TGTGCCAGCAGCCAGGCCACTGAAGCTTTCTTT
TRBV6-6	TRBJ1-4	TRBD1	few	CASRPETGGEKLFF	TGTGCCAGCAGACCTGAGACAGGGGGGGAAAAACTGTTTTTT
TRBV5-1	TRBJ2-7	-	many	CASRVGISYEQYF	TGCGCCAGCAGGGTAGGGATCTCCTACGAGCAGTACTTC
TRBV20-1	TRBJ2-3	TRBD2	many	CSAKGTGGPDTQYF	TGCAGTGCTAAGGGCACGGGGGGGCCAGATACGCAGTATTTT
TRBV11-2	TRBJ2-7	TRBD1	-	CASSSMPGQGAVLYERYF	TGTGCCAGCAGCTCAATGCCGGGACAGGGGGCCGTGCTCTACGAGCGGTACTTC
TRBV7-6	TRBJ2-7	TRBD2	few	CASSFWGRDSDSYEQYF	TGTGCCAGCAGCTTTTGGGGGAGGGATTCTGATTCCTACGAGCAGTACTTC
TRBV20-1	TRBJ2-1	-	-	CSALWISDEQFF	TGCAGTGCCCTCTGGATTTCGGATGAGCAGTTCTTC
TRBV10-3	TRBJ2-5	TRBD2	many	CATSEAGGPGETQYF	TGTGCCACAAGTGAAGCGGGGGGGCCGGGGGAGACCCAGTACTTC
TRBV25-1	TRBJ2-3	TRBD2	many	CASSESGRGGPDTQYF	TGTGCCAGCAGTGAATCAGGGCGGGGGGGCCCAGATACGCAGTATTTT
TRBV13	TRBJ2-7	TRBD1	many	CASSLNRDRGYEQYF	TGTGCCAGCAGCTTAAACCGGGACAGGGGCTACGAGCAGTACTTC
TRBV5-1	TRBJ2-1	TRBD2	-	CASSVGAGNEQFF	TGCGCCAGCAGCGTGGGAGCGGGGAATGAACAGTTCTTC
TRBV4-1	TRBJ2-1	TRBD2	many	CASSQEFRGRAPSLPYF	TGCGCCAGCAGCCAAGAATTTCGAGGGAGGGCCCCCTCTCTTCCCTACTTC
TRBV29-1	TRBJ1-2	-	-	CSVVGGTGANYGYTF	TGCAGCGTTGTTGGGGGGACGGGAGCTAACTATGGCTACACCTTC
TRBV20-1	TRBJ2-1	-	-	CSATKAWRSSYNEQFF	TGCAGTGCTACCAAGGCGTGGAGGAGCTCCTACAATGAGCAGTTCTTC
TRBV12-3/TRBV12-4	TRBJ2-7	TRBD1	-	CASSRTGGRNEQYF	TGTGCCAGCAGTCGGACAGGGGGCAGGAACGAGCAGTACTTC
TRBV19	TRBJ2-3	TRBD1	-	CASTTTGGPRDTQYF	TGTGCCAGTACTACGACAGGGGGTCCCCGTGATACGCAGTATTTT
TRBV3-1	TRBJ2-1	-	many	CASSRGSSYNEQFF	TGTGCCAGCAGCCGAGGGAGCTCCTACAATGAGCAGTTCTTC
TRBV7-2	TRBJ2-7	-	many	CASSIQAASSYEQYF	TGTGCCAGCAGCATCCAGGCTGCTAGCTCCTACGAGCAGTACTTC
TRBV30	TRBJ1-2	-	once	CGWGREGYTF	TGTGGCTGGGGAAGAGAGGGCTACACCTTC
TRBV18	TRBJ1-2	TRBD1	many	CASSPPTGHGYTF	TGTGCCAGCTCACCACCGACAGGGCATGGCTACACCTTC